The text below deals with one TCR beta chain. Its binding antigen is unknown. No much larger clone exists at a distance of one base, and base qualities are not known. The data were obtained in a study of T cell responses to AZD1222 COVID-19 vaccine (dated by TCRdb to about 2021). For the wider study: TCR sequencing covered 233 trial participants: approximately 200 given two doses of AZD1222 and about 26 given two doses of MenACWY control vaccine. Trial participants were enrolled into age subgroups of 18-55, 56-69 and 70-plus years, which contained approximately 150, 30 and 60 TCR-sequenced participants, respectively. Broad study findings and their caveats: The vaccine-associated CD4 TCRs covered the entire spike protein, and the dominant responses fell in regions 160-218 and 743-854. Nearly half of unique spike-specific TCRs reportedly recognized epitopes outside regions mutated in the B.1.351 and B.1.1.7 variants. Conclusions about previously exposed vaccinees were limited because only six AZD1222 recipients were SARS-CoV-2 seropositive at baseline. No day 14 peak-response samples were available, so repertoires were characterized only after the peak T cell response. Participants were mostly white British and included more females than males, and it was suggested by the authors that clonal diversity may have been underestimated. After two AZD1222 doses, spike-specific TCR breadth and depth were significantly higher than at day 0 and than in MenACWY recipients. The 56-69-year group was small, and its depth increase did not reach significance, likely because of low power.

The CDR3 regions of human TCRbeta chains were subjected to immunosequencing. The published analysis was carried out like this. TCRs in the repertoires were matched against a reference library of SARS-CoV-2-specific TCRs that had been generated with the MIRA antigen-specificity platform. Breadth was defined as the fraction of unique TCRs that were SARS-CoV-2-associated. Depth was defined as the fraction of total T cells that were SARS-CoV-2-associated. Each spike-specific TCR was assigned to its reactive spike region and to a CD4 or CD8 class using the MIRA data. Log10-transformed breadth and depth values were compared by one-way ANOVA with Sidak's multiple comparisons tests. TCRdb provides this immuneACCESS table in a form limited to in-frame rearrangements. Some clones are lacking; in checked studies, under half of them reflect an unresolved V gene, and why the rest are absent is not known. V and J calls and clone size are given by that table; D and trimming were obtained from the DNA. A total of tens of thousands of clones appear in this sample, roughly three quarters of them only once. The ten largest clones add up to 20% to 25% of the sample.

The CDR3 goes from the cysteine to the phenylalanine over 14 residues. Only CDR3 DNA is held: 42 bases, read in frame from base 1. The junction carries 14 bases between V and J, which are trimmed by 5 bases and 4 bases respectively. CDR1 SGHVS and CDR2 FQNEAQ are derived from the germline V gene. The sample's time point label, in plain terms: baseline before first vaccination. The treatment or condition label, read with the paper, signifies: meningococcal conjugate vaccine given as trial control. The vaccinee samples were drawn from two UK trials, COV001 and COV002, one of which was a single-blind randomized controlled phase 2/3 trial testing AZD1222 (ChAdOx1 nCoV-19) in healthy adults. For TCRbeta chain sequencing, PBMC samples were collected from trial participants at day 0 and at day 28 after the second dose.

The rearranged segments are TRBV7-8 and TRBJ1-2, with TRBD1 tentatively as D gene (6 bases match). The sequences come from peripheral blood, collected on day 0 of MenACWY control vaccination. The receptor's source is an adult in good health. In nucleotide form, the sequence is TGTGCCAGCAGCATCTTACAGGGCGGCTATGGCTACACCTTC. This codes for CASSILQGGYGYTF.